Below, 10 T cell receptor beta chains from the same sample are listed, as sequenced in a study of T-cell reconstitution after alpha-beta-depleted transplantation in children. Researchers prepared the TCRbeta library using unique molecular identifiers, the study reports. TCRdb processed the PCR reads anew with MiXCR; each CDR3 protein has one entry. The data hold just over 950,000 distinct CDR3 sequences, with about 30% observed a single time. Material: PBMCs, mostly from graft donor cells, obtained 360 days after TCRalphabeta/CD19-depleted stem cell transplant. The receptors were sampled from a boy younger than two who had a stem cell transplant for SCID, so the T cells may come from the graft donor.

This CDR3 reads CASSAGAGNYGYTF. The CDR3 DNA follows: TGTGCCAGCAGTGCAGGGGCCGGTAACTATGGCTACACCTTC. The genes are TRBV27 and TRBJ1-2; tentatively, D is TRBD1 (6 bases). V was shortened by 5 bases and J by 1 base, with 11 bases between the two germline ends. Germline CDR1 is MNHEY and CDR2 is SMNVEV (reference sequence). The CDR3 covers 14 residues.

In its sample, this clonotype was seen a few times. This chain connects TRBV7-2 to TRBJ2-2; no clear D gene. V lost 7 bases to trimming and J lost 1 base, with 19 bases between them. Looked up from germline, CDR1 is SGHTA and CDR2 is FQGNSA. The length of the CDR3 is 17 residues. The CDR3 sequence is CASTSDPVSRNTGELFF. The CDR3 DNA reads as TGTGCCAGCACCTCCGACCCCGTCAGCCGGAACACCGGGGAGCTGTTTTTT.

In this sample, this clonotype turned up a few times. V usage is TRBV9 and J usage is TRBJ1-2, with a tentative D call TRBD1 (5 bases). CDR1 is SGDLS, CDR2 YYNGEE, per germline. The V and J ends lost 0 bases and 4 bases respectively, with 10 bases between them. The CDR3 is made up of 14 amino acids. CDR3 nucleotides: TGTGCCAGCAGCGTAGGCAGGGACGCCTATGGCTACACCTTC. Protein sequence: CASSVGRDAYGYTF.

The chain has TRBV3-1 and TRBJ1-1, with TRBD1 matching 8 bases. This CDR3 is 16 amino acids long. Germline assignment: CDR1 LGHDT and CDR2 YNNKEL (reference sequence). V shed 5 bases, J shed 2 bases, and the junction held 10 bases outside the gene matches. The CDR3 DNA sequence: TGTGCCAGCAGCATAGGGACAGGAACCCTCAACACTGAAGCTTTCTTT. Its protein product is CASSIGTGTLNTEAFF.

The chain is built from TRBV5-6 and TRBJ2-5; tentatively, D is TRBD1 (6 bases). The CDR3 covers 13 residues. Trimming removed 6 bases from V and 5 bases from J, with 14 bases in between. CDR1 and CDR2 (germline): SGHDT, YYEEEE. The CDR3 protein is CASTLQGDETQYF. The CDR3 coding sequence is TGTGCCAGCACACTACAGGGCGACGAGACCCAGTACTTC.

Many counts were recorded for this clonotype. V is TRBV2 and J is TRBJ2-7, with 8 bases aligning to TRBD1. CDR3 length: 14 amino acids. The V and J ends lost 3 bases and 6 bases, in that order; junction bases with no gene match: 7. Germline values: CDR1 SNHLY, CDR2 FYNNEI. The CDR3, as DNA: TGTGCCAGCAGTGATGGCAGGGGGCGAAGCGAGCAGTACTTC. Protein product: CASSDGRGRSEQYF.

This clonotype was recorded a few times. The CDR3 reads CSAREQGWSNQPQHF. The CDR3 nucleotides are TGCAGTGCTAGGGAACAGGGATGGAGCAATCAGCCCCAGCATTTT. V is TRBV20-1 and J is TRBJ1-5; D is perhaps TRBD1 (6 bases). The V end lost 3 bases, the J end lost 1 base, and 13 bases lay between the germline ends. This CDR3 has 15 amino acids. Germline V gives CDR1 DFQATT, CDR2 SNEGSKA (reference sequence).

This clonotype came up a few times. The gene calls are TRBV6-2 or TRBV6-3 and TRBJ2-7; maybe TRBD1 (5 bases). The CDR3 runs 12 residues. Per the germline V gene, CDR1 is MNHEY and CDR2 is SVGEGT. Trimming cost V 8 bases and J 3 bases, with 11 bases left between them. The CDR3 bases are TGTGCCAGCGCCCCGACAGTCTACGAGCAGTACTTC. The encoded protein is CASAPTVYEQYF.

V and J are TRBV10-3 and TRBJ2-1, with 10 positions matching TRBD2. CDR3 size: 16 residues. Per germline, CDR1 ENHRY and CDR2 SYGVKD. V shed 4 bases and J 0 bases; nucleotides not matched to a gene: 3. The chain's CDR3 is CAISGTSGFSYNEQFF. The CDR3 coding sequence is TGTGCCATCAGTGGGACTAGCGGATTCTCCTACAATGAGCAGTTCTTC.

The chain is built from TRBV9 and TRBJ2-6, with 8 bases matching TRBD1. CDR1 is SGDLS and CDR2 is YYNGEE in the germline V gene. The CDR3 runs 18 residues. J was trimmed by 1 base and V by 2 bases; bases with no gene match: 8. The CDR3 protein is CASSVRDRLGSGANVLTF. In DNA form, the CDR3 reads TGTGCCAGCAGCGTTCGGGACAGGCTAGGATCTGGGGCCAACGTCCTGACTTTC.